The 12 T cell receptor beta chains presented below share a single source sample, sequenced in a study of patients and donors after allogeneic stem cell transplantation. TCRdb called the RT-PCR reads again in MiXCR, with one record for every CDR3 protein. Of about a million distinct CDR3 sequences listed, 15% to 20% are singletons. Sequenced material: blood, either unsorted or a sorted T cell fraction (not recorded which). The receptors were sampled from a human donor who was either an allogeneic HSCT recipient or a stem cell or donor lymphocyte infusion donor (not recorded which). It is not recorded whose cells these are; they may come from a transplant donor.

This clonotype was seen more than once but under ten times. The genes are TRBV30 and TRBJ1-2, with D perhaps matching TRBD1 (5 bases). The CDR3 runs to 15 residues. CDR1 and CDR2 from the germline V gene are GTSNPN and SVGIG (reference sequence). V was shortened by 1 base and J by 1 base, with 13 bases between the two germline ends. CDR3 in DNA: TGTGCCTGGAGTGAAGGGGTACCCAGTAACTATGGCTACACCTTC. This gives the protein CAWSEGVPSNYGYTF.

The chain joins TRBV4-1 to TRBJ2-7; 7 positions match TRBD1. CDR3 length equals 15 residues. CDR1 is MGHRA and CDR2 is YSYEKL in the germline V gene. Trimming removed 0 bases from V and 2 bases from J; junction bases left unmatched: 4. CDR3 loop: CASSQDRGRTYEQYF. In DNA, the CDR3 is TGCGCCAGCAGCCAAGATAGGGGGCGAACCTACGAGCAGTACTTC.

The chain couples TRBV19 to TRBJ2-7; D may be TRBD2 (5 bases). Germline loops: CDR1 LNHDA, CDR2 SQIVND (reference sequence). V was clipped by 3 bases and J by 4 bases, with 13 bases between them. The CDR3 sequence is 14 residues long. CDR3 sequence: CASSISGLGYEQYF. CDR3 DNA sequence: TGTGCCAGTAGTATCAGCGGCCTAGGATACGAGCAGTACTTC.

In its sample, this clonotype was seen a few times. This chain connects TRBV2 to TRBJ2-5, with D perhaps given as TRBD1 or TRBD2 (5 bases each). Germline assignment: CDR1 SNHLY and CDR2 FYNNEI. V was trimmed by 5 bases and J by 5 bases, leaving 12 bases between them. The CDR3 consists of 13 residues. The CDR3 DNA follows: TGTGCCAGCAGTCCCGGGGCCCCCGAGACCCAGTACTTC. Protein: CASSPGAPETQYF.

This clonotype has only a few counts. The chain links TRBV11-2 to TRBJ2-3, with TRBD2 identical over 16 bases. The CDR3 is made up of 20 amino acids. Trimming removed 1 base from V and 6 bases from J; junction bases left unmatched: 13. Germline V gene sequence: CDR1 SGHAT, CDR2 FQNNGV. CDR3 nucleotides: TGTGCCAGCAGCTTAGTAGGTTCGGGGACTAGCGGGGGGGCCACGGATACGCAGTATTTT. Its protein product is CASSLVGSGTSGGATDTQYF.

This clonotype was counted a few times. The V and J genes are TRBV4-3 and TRBJ1-4; D possibly corresponds to TRBD1 (5 bases). From germline, CDR1 is LGHNA and CDR2 YSLEER. Trimming cost V 0 bases and J 7 bases, with 12 bases left between them. The CDR3 contains 15 residues. The CDR3 sequence is CASSQESRGSEKLFF. DNA of the CDR3: TGCGCCAGCAGCCAAGAATCGCGGGGGAGTGAAAAACTGTTTTTT.

This clonotype appeared many times. J is TRBJ1-2 and V is TRBV6-5; 7 positions match TRBD1. V lost 2 bases, J lost 8 bases, and 5 bases stayed unmatched. Germline V gene sequence: CDR1 MNHEY, CDR2 SVGAGI. This CDR3 spans 13 amino acids. The CDR3 reads CASSYDRDMGYTF. The CDR3 region has the DNA TGTGCCAGCAGTTACGACAGGGACATGGGCTACACCTTC.

The chain has TRBV5-1 and TRBJ2-7; 13 nucleotides align to TRBD2. Germline CDR1 and CDR2: SGHRS and YFSETQ. The CDR3 is 15 residues long. V lost 4 bases, J lost 6 bases, and 7 bases stayed unmatched. The CDR3 reads CASSPGLAGVSEQYF. CDR3 in DNA: TGCGCCAGCAGCCCAGGACTAGCGGGAGTTTCCGAGCAGTACTTC.

The genes are TRBV15 and TRBJ2-6; D may correspond to TRBD1 or TRBD2 (5 bases each). V was cut by 0 bases and J by 6 bases, with 12 bases left in between. Germline CDR1 LNHNV, CDR2 YYDKDF (reference sequence). This CDR3 is 16 amino acids long. The CDR3 sequence: CATSRDRDALANVLTF. The CDR3 DNA reads as TGTGCCACCAGCAGAGATCGGGACGCCCTGGCCAACGTCCTGACTTTC. Combining the CDR3 with reference TRBV15 and TRBJ2-6 gives the whole variable domain DAMVIQNPRYQVTQFGKPVTLSCSQTLNHNVMYWYQQKSSQAPKLLFHYYDKDFNNEADTPDNFQSRRPNTSFCFLDIRSPGLGDTAMYLCATSRDRDALANVLTFGAGSRLTVL.

This sequence joins TRBV12-5 and TRBJ2-5; D is uncertain. V was trimmed by 7 bases and J by 5 bases, leaving 20 bases between them. Germline CDR1 reads LGHNT; CDR2 reads FRNRAP. The CDR3 length is 15 residues. The CDR3: CASDNLVRSRETQYF. DNA for the CDR3: TGTGCTAGTGACAATCTAGTACGCAGTCGGGAGACCCAGTACTTC. The whole variable domain, remainder taken from reference TRBV12-5 and TRBJ2-5, is DARVTQTPRHKVTEMGQEVTMRCQPILGHNTVFWYRQTMMQGLELLAYFRNRAPLDDSGMPKDRFSAEMPDATLATLKIQPSEPRDSAVYFCASDNLVRSRETQYFGPGTRLLVL.

This sequence joins TRBV9 and TRBJ1-1, with 8 positions matching TRBD1. J lost 7 bases, V lost 3 bases, and 8 bases had no gene match. The CDR3 totals 14 residues. CDR1 and CDR2 (germline): SGDLS, YYNGEE. CDR3 loop: CASSAPGQDLEAFF. DNA for the CDR3: TGTGCCAGCAGCGCTCCGGGACAGGACCTTGAAGCTTTCTTT.

This clonotype was found a few times. This chain links TRBV6-5 with TRBJ1-6; D possibly corresponds to TRBD1 (5 bases). This CDR3 region has 16 residues. Germline lookup yields CDR1 MNHEY and CDR2 SVGAGI. V was pared by 2 bases and J by 6 bases, with 14 bases between. CDR3 amino acids: CASSYRTAGRNSPLHF. CDR3 nucleotides: TGTGCCAGCAGTTACCGGACGGCGGGGCGTAATTCACCCCTCCACTTT.